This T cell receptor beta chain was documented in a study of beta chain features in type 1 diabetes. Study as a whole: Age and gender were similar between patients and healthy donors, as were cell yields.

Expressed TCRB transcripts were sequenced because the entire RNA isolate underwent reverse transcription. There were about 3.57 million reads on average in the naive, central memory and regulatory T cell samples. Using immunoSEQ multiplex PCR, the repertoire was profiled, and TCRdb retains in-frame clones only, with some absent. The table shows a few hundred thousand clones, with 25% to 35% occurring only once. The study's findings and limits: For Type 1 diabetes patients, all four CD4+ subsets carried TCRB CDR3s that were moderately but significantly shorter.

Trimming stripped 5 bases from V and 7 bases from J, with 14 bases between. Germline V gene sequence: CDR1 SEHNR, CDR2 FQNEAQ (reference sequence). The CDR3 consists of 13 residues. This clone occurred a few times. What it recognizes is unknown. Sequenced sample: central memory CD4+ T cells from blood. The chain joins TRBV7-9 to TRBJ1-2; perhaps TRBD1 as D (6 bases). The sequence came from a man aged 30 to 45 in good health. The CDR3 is CASSDRQAAGYTF. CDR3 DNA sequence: TGTGCCAGCAGCGATAGACAGGCCGCTGGCTACACCTTC.